This is a list of T cell receptor beta chains from one sample in a study of blood T cell repertoires in COVID-19. Sequencing used immunoSEQ multiplex PCR; TCRdb keeps in-frame clones, though not all of them. The data contain approximately 230,000 clones, about 86% of them singletons. The source material was peripheral blood. The receptors were sampled from a man older than 75 with acute or convalescent COVID-19. Each CDR3 is given with its conserved first and last residue.

v_gene,j_gene,CDR3aa
TRBV2,TRBJ2-5,CATQLAGVSETQYF
TRBV28,TRBJ2-7,CASSLPHRTGAYEQYF
TRBV19,TRBJ1-4,CASSGTSATNEKLFF
TRBV19,TRBJ1-4,CASSIHNEKLFF
TRBV25-1,TRBJ2-5,CASSDAGKETQYF
TRBV18,TRBJ2-3,CASSRVTVYGSTTDTQYF
TRBV19,TRBJ1-2,CASSMGDIYGYTF
TRBV28,TRBJ2-7,CASRQDYSYEQYF
TRBV19,TRBJ1-2,CASSITGTGVGYTF
TRBV6-5,TRBJ1-1,CASTLDRNTEAFF
TRBV2,TRBJ1-1,CASMGQLNTEAFF
TRBV6-2/TRBV6-3,TRBJ2-7,CASSLGGTGNHEQYF
TRBV5-5,TRBJ2-3,CASSLTRQGTDTQYF
TRBV3-1/TRBV3-2,TRBJ2-6,CASGGASGANVLTF
TRBV11-2,TRBJ1-1,CASSTDRDSEAFF
TRBV7-9,TRBJ2-1,CASSLSLAGNEQFF
TRBV7-2,TRBJ2-1,CASSLISRGPYNEQFF